Each of the 27 T cell receptor beta chains below was sequenced from the same sample in a study of blood T cells in healthy people across ages. Then a second PCR, running about 6 to 12 cycles, was carried out with a sample-barcoded 5' primer and a J-beta primer mix. Using its own MiXCR run on the 5' RACE reads, TCRdb lists one record per CDR3 protein. The sample includes about 760,000 distinct CDR3 sequences, 25% seen only once; the top ten take roughly 9%. The sample was also reused in another study, on T cells of mothers and their children.

The specimen sequenced was blood. The receptor source for this set is a boy aged 5-17 years in good health.

The rearrangement joins TRBV3-1 to TRBJ2-5; 8 bases are shared with TRBD2. Germline trimming cut 5 bases from V and 5 bases from J; bases unmatched to any gene: 10. Looked up from germline, CDR1 is LGHDT and CDR2 is YNNKEL (reference sequence). The CDR3 length is 15 residues. The CDR3 sequence: CASSEFGTSTETQYF. Here the CDR3 DNA reads TGTGCCAGCAGCGAGTTCGGGACTAGTACGGAGACCCAGTACTTC.

This clonotype was seen a handful of times. The V call is TRBV11-2, the J call TRBJ2-5; maybe TRBD1 (6 bases). With the DNA end fitting TRBJ2-7 better, the J assignment may be wrong. Germline V gene data show CDR1 as SGHAT and CDR2 as FQNNGV. The CDR3 contains 15 residues. The CDR3 protein is CASSLVAGASYEQYF. DNA for the CDR3: TGTGCCAGCAGCTTAGTTGCAGGGGCGTCCTACGAGCAGTACTTC.

The V gene is TRBV5-1, the J gene TRBJ2-3, with D possibly being TRBD1 (6 bases). Between the trimmed V and J ends, which lost 6 bases and 3 bases, there was a span of 20 bases. The CDR3 length is 16 residues. Germline V CDR1 and CDR2: SGHRS, YFSETQ. DNA for the CDR3: TGCGCCAGCACGCCTAGGGACCGGCAGGGGACAGATACGCAGTATTTT. Translating it yields CASTPRDRQGTDTQYF.

The gene calls are TRBV10-1 and TRBJ2-5, with D possibly being TRBD2 (5 bases). Germline-derived CDR1 and CDR2 are WNHNN and SYGVQD (reference sequence). Trimming removed 3 bases at V and 4 bases at J, with 15 bases between. This CDR3 comprises 15 residues. The CDR3 DNA reads TGCGCCAGCAGTGACCGGGGAGAGATTCGAGAGACCCAGTACTTC. It encodes CASSDRGEIRETQYF.

This chain uses TRBV7-2 with TRBJ2-5, with D unclear. CDR1 and CDR2 from the germline V gene are SGHTA and FQGNSA. V was clipped by 1 base and J by 2 bases, with 8 bases between them. This CDR3 has 14 residues. CDR3 sequence: CASSLDGIQETQYF. Here the CDR3 DNA reads TGTGCCAGCAGCTTAGATGGCATTCAAGAGACCCAGTACTTC.

This chain links TRBV18 with TRBJ1-2; 12 bases align to TRBD1. V trimming: 3 bases; J trimming: 2 bases; junction bases outside the gene matches: 4. The CDR3 loop spans 16 amino acids. The germline gives CDR1 KGHSH, CDR2 LQKENI. The CDR3 DNA is TGTGCCAGCTCACCCGGGGGACAGGGGGCCAACTATGGCTACACCTTC. Translated: CASSPGGQGANYGYTF.

This clonotype was seen a handful of times. The J gene is TRBJ2-1, the V gene TRBV4-2, with TRBD2 matching over 12 bases. The CDR3 sequence is 17 residues long. Trimming removed 3 bases from V and 8 bases from J; junction bases left unmatched: 11. CDR1 and CDR2 (germline): LGHNA, YNFKEQ. This chain's CDR3 is CASSQGPLAGGPYEQFF. DNA for the CDR3: TGTGCCAGCAGCCAGGGTCCCCTAGCGGGGGGGCCCTATGAGCAGTTCTTC.

This chain connects TRBV29-1 to TRBJ1-2; TRBD1 is a possible D gene (6 bases). V lost 5 bases and J lost 6, with 13 bases in between. Germline CDR1 is SQVTM and CDR2 is ANQGSEA. The CDR3 loop spans 12 amino acids. The CDR3 nucleotides are TGCAGCGTTCCCGGACAGATTCATGGCTACACCTTC. Translated, it gives CSVPGQIHGYTF. The complete variable domain, with remaining parts taken from reference TRBV29-1 and TRBJ1-2, reads SAVISQKPSRDICQRGTSLTIQCQVDSQVTMMFWYRQQPGQSLTLIATANQGSEATYESGFVIDKFPISRPNLTFSTLTVSNMSPEDSSIYLCSVPGQIHGYTFGSGTRLTVV.

This sequence joins TRBV28 and TRBJ2-2; TRBD1 matches 8 bases. The length of the CDR3 is 15 residues. Germline V lookup: CDR1 MDHEN, CDR2 SYDVKM. J gave up 4 bases and V 5 bases, and 6 bases lay outside the gene matches. This CDR3 is CASSLDRVATGELFF. CDR3 bases: TGTGCCAGCAGTCTGGACAGGGTGGCCACCGGGGAGCTGTTTTTT.

This sequence joins TRBV4-2 and TRBJ2-7; 8 bases are shared with TRBD1. V trimming: 4 bases; J trimming: 6 bases; junction bases outside the gene matches: 11. The CDR3 runs 15 residues. The germline V gene has CDR1 LGHNA and CDR2 YNFKEQ. CDR3 region: CASSPLRTGRFEQYF. CDR3 in DNA: TGTGCCAGCAGCCCACTGAGGACAGGGCGGTTCGAGCAGTACTTC.

The genes are TRBV4-1 and TRBJ2-7; unclear D gene. V was clipped by 1 base and J by 2 bases, with 12 bases between them. Germline V CDR1 and CDR2: MGHRA, YSYEKL. The CDR3 covers 15 residues. CDR3 DNA: TGCGCCAGCAGCCAAGTCGTAGGCGCCACCTACGAGCAGTACTTC. This encodes CASSQVVGATYEQYF.

In the case of this clonotype: A junction end diverges from the germline sequence, so it may reflect a read error. The chain carries TRBV9 and TRBJ2-7, with D perhaps TRBD2 (5 bases). The CDR3 length is 11 residues. CDR1 is SGDLS and CDR2 is YYNGEE in the germline V gene. As DNA, the CDR3 is TGTGTCAGCAGCGCGGGCTACGAGCAGTACTTC. This codes for CVSSAGYEQYF. The full variable domain, rest sourced from reference TRBV9 and TRBJ2-7, is DSGVTQTPKHLITATGQRVTLRCSPRSGDLSVYWYQQSLDQGLQFLIQYYNGEERAKGNILERFSAQQFPDLHSELNLSSLELGDSALYFCVSSAGYEQYFGPGTRLTVT.

The chain links TRBV2 to TRBJ2-3; no clear D. The CDR3 covers 14 residues. Trimming shortened V by 9 bases and J by 0 bases, and 13 bases separated the two germline ends. CDR1 is SNHLY and CDR2 is FYNNEI in the germline V gene. CDR3 sequence (DNA): TGTGCCAGTAGGCCCCCCCCGAGCACAGATACGCAGTATTTT. As protein: CASRPPPSTDTQYF.

This clonotype was counted between two and nine times. This chain uses TRBV29-1 with TRBJ1-4, with D unresolved. Looked up from germline, CDR1 is SQVTM and CDR2 is ANQGSEA. V lost 4 bases and J lost 10, with 16 bases in between. This CDR3 spans 13 amino acids. CDR3 amino acids: CSVGTIGSGKLFF. CDR3 bases: TGCAGCGTTGGGACTATCGGGAGTGGAAAACTGTTTTTT.

This rearrangement joins TRBV20-1 to TRBJ1-1; 10 bases match TRBD1. This CDR3 has 16 amino acids. The germline CDR1 and CDR2 sequences are DFQATT and SNEGSKA (reference sequence). The trim removed 0 bases at V and 2 bases at J, leaving 6 bases unmatched. The CDR3: CSARDRDRGFNTEAFF. The CDR3, as DNA: TGCAGTGCTAGAGATCGGGACAGGGGTTTCAACACTGAAGCTTTCTTT.

V usage is TRBV7-9 and J usage is TRBJ2-5, with D maybe TRBD2 (6 bases). Trimming left V 4 bases short and J 0 bases short, with 18 bases between. Per germline, CDR1 SEHNR and CDR2 FQNEAQ (reference sequence). This CDR3 region has 17 residues. This chain's CDR3 is CASSYAGRGVYQETQYF. The CDR3 region has the DNA TGTGCCAGCAGCTACGCGGGGAGAGGGGTGTACCAAGAGACCCAGTACTTC.

The table lists this clonotype with a few counts. This chain uses TRBV7-9 with TRBJ2-7; perhaps TRBD2 as D (6 bases). Trimming removed 1 base at V and 0 bases at J, with 16 bases between. The CDR3 has 17 residues. Germline V gene sequence: CDR1 SEHNR, CDR2 FQNEAQ (reference sequence). The CDR3 DNA reads TGTGCCAGCAGCTTAGGGATGGTGTACGGGAGCTCCTACGAGCAGTACTTC. Residues: CASSLGMVYGSSYEQYF. The entire variable domain, with the rest obtained from reference TRBV7-9 and TRBJ2-7, is as follows: DTGVSQNPRHKITKRGQNVTFRCDPISEHNRLYWYRQTLGQGPEFLTYFQNEAQLEKSRLLSDRFSAERPKGSFSTLEIQRTEQGDSAMYLCASSLGMVYGSSYEQYFGPGTRLTVT.

This clonotype was seen more than once but under ten times. CDR3 amino acids: CASTAGGGSYEQYF. The CDR3 DNA reads TGTGCCAGCACCGCCGGGGGAGGCTCCTACGAGCAGTACTTC. The V gene is TRBV6-2 or TRBV6-3, the J gene TRBJ2-7; D is perhaps TRBD2 (6 bases). V lost 7 bases to trimming and J lost 0 bases, with 13 bases between them. The CDR3 extends over 14 amino acids. CDR1 MNHEY and CDR2 SVGEGT come from the germline V gene.

The chain combines TRBV3-2 with TRBJ2-7; TRBD1 was called by the table and not checked on the DNA. TRBV3-2 counts as a pseudogene. The CDR3 is 12 residues long. CDR3 coding DNA: TGTGCCAGCAGCCAAGAAGACAGGGTGGTAGGCTTC. This codes for CASSQEDRVVGF.

V gene TRBV28 combines with J gene TRBJ1-3; D gene ambiguous. Germline V lookup: CDR1 MDHEN, CDR2 SYDVKM. The CDR3 is 15 amino acids. V dropped 2 bases and J dropped 4 bases, with 12 bases sitting between them. The CDR3: CASSLLHTGGNTIYF. Written as DNA, the CDR3 is TGTGCCAGCAGTTTACTACATACGGGGGGAAACACCATATATTTT.

The chain joins TRBV11-2 to TRBJ2-5, with D perhaps matching TRBD2 (7 bases). CDR3 length equals 14 residues. With 3 bases removed from V and 5 bases from J, the gap between germline ends came to 13 bases. From germline, CDR1 is SGHAT and CDR2 FQNNGV. CDR3: CASSFGGPSETQYF. In DNA, the CDR3 is TGTGCCAGCAGCTTCGGGGGGCCCTCGGAGACCCAGTACTTC. Filled out from reference TRBV11-2 and TRBJ2-5, the complete variable domain reads EAGVAQSPRYKIIEKRQSVAFWCNPISGHATLYWYQQILGQGPKLLIQFQNNGVVDDSQLPKDRFSAERLKGVDSTLKIQPAKLEDSAVYLCASSFGGPSETQYFGPGTRLLVL.

This clonotype has only a few counts. The chain combines TRBV20-1 with TRBJ2-5; weak D call: TRBD2 (6 bases). V shed 7 bases and J shed 3 bases, with 15 bases lying between them. The CDR3 length is 13 residues. Germline V gene lookup returns CDR1 DFQATT and CDR2 SNEGSKA (reference sequence). Here the CDR3 DNA reads TGCAGTGGTGAAACAGAGCGGGAAGAGACCCAGTACTTC. As protein: CSGETEREETQYF.

The rearrangement uses TRBV12-3 or TRBV12-4 and TRBJ2-3; D might be TRBD1 (5 bases). The CDR3 runs 14 residues. The ends were cut back, 7 bases at V and 0 bases at J, with 11 bases in the middle. Here the CDR3 reads CASTHDRSTDTQYF. DNA of the CDR3: TGTGCCAGCACTCACGACAGAAGCACAGATACGCAGTATTTT.

This chain links TRBV18 with TRBJ2-5; D is possibly TRBD2 (6 bases). The germline V gene encodes CDR1 KGHSH and CDR2 LQKENI. Trimming left V 7 bases short and J 4 bases short, with 19 bases between. This CDR3 is 15 amino acids long. The CDR3 sequence is CASYLISGGVETQYF. In DNA form, the CDR3 reads TGTGCCAGCTACCTCATCTCCGGAGGGGTAGAGACCCAGTACTTC.

The rearrangement links TRBV9 to TRBJ2-7; the D call may be TRBD1 or TRBD2 (6 bases each). V gave up 3 bases and J gave up 0 bases, with 10 bases separating them. Germline assignment: CDR1 SGDLS and CDR2 YYNGEE. This CDR3 is 14 amino acids long. CDR3 bases: TGTGCCAGCAGCGAAGGGGGGACCTCCTACGAGCAGTACTTC. Its protein is CASSEGGTSYEQYF.

This clonotype was detected only a few times. This chain uses TRBV19 with TRBJ2-3, with 9 bases aligning to TRBD1. The CDR3 has 15 residues. CDR1 and CDR2 from the germline V gene are LNHDA and SQIVND (reference sequence). With V trimmed by 6 bases and J by 1 base, 5 bases remained unmatched. The CDR3 sequence is CASSGRDRGTDTQYF. DNA of the CDR3: TGTGCCAGTAGCGGACGGGACAGGGGCACAGATACGCAGTATTTT. Together with reference TRBV19 and TRBJ2-3, the CDR3 gives the full variable domain: DGGITQSPKYLFRKEGQNVTLSCEQNLNHDAMYWYRQDPGQGLRLIYYSQIVNDFQKGDIAEGYSVSREKKESFPLTVTSAQKNPTAFYLCASSGRDRGTDTQYFGPGTRLTVL.

There are a few counts of this clonotype. The chain has TRBV10-2 and TRBJ2-5; a weak D match, TRBD1 (6 bases). The assigned J gene may be wrong: the sequence end matches TRBJ2-1 better. The germline gives CDR1 WSHSY, CDR2 SAAADI. The CDR3 sequence is 13 residues long. CDR3 DNA sequence: TGCGCCAGCATTGAAACAGGGTCCGATGAGCAGTTCTTC. Its protein is CASIETGSDEQFF.